The text below deals with one T cell receptor (beta chain). This entry belongs to a study of blood T cell repertoires in COVID-19. Overall study: Italy, Spain and the United States were the sources of the convalescent and acute COVID-19 samples. T cells, B-cell-depleted T cells, or PBMCs provided the cDNA or gDNA that served as material.

The CDR3 contains 15 residues. The V gene's germline CDR1 is MDHEN and CDR2 SYDVKM. Trimming left V 1 base short and J 0 bases short, with 9 bases between. The study recruited people aged roughly 18 to 100 years across under 25 US areas. Self-reported history from a screening survey and questionnaire set each donor's cohort. TCRdb's copy holds only in-frame clones and misses some; the assay was immunoSEQ multiplex PCR. The sample carries under 150,000 clones, 80% to 90% recorded once. Sequencing input: PBMCs or T cells enriched from blood (not recorded which). The clonotype originates from a man aged 40-49 years with acute COVID-19. The V gene is TRBV28, the J gene TRBJ1-2; D is uncertain. The CDR3: CASSLLRVSNYGYTF. CDR3 nucleotide sequence: TGTGCCAGCAGTTTATTACGGGTTTCTAACTATGGCTACACCTTC.